The clone carrying this T cell receptor (beta chain) has ten or more counts. Its antigen remains unidentified. Overnight CMV lysate stimulation of fresh PBMCs defined donor CMV status by CD4+ IFNgamma. This sample is part of a study of naive and memory T cell subsets. The study's findings and limits: Over 85% of naive TCR sequences appeared only once, unlike memory subsets. Activation and differentiation may alter RNA-based TCR counts. Naive repertoires, especially CD8, held a few larger clonotypes, possibly memory cells re-expressing CD45RA. TCR abundance followed a power law differing between naive and memory subsets.

Both TRBC1 and TRBC2 were covered by a beta constant-region primer of two equimolar oligonucleotides. Nested alpha and beta constant-region primers with the SP2 primer drove four PCR rounds on ligated cDNA. TCRdb used MiXCR to reprocess the UMI-ligation and nested PCR reads, holding one entry per CDR3 protein. The repertoire consists of roughly 100,000 distinct CDR3 sequences, with roughly 15% occurring once and the leading ten covering approximately 2.6%. The V gene's germline CDR1 is LNHDA and CDR2 SQIVND (reference sequence). The V gene lost 1 base and the J gene lost 3 bases, with 12 bases spanning the gap. The CDR3 sequence is 15 residues long.

Material: naive CD8+ T cells from blood. The chain carries TRBV19 and TRBJ1-2, with a tentative D call TRBD1 (6 bases). The sequence derives from a human donor in good health. DNA of the CDR3: TGTGCCAGTAGTATAGTCCCGGGGGCGGACTATGGCTACACCTTC. Translating it yields CASSIVPGADYGYTF.